Below, 29 T cell receptor beta chains from the same sample are listed, as sequenced in a study of Graves' ophthalmopathy and Graves' hyperthyroidism listed by TCRdb under 2018. Sequencing relied on an Illumina HiSeq 2000. TCR beta CDR3 regions were amplified from RNA transcripts for repertoire sequencing. HTBI primers and the Qiagen OneStep RT-PCR kit were used in a first-round RT-PCR, which was followed by a second-round multiplex PCR, size selection and purification. In-frame beta chains were kept once TCRdb had trimmed the public reads at Q25 with fastp and called clones with MiXCR. Rows are unified per CDR3 protein, each entry keeping the most common DNA and genes. The sample profile shows 650,000 to 800,000 distinct CDR3 sequences; over 40% of them were found once. Over 2.5% of the sample belongs to the ten largest clones. The specimen sequenced was peripheral blood. The receptors stem from an adult man with Graves' ophthalmopathy.

The rearrangement joins TRBV25-1 to TRBJ1-2; D is uncertain. In germline, CDR1 is MGHDK, CDR2 SYGVNS. Trimming took off 10 bases at V and 6 bases at J, with 12 bases between the two ends. This CDR3 is 11 amino acids long. The CDR3 bases are TGTGCCACCACGGGGAGCGATGGCTACACCTTC. Translation: CATTGSDGYTF.

J is TRBJ2-5 and V is TRBV10-3; the match to TRBD2 covers 8 bases. The V gene's germline CDR1 is ENHRY and CDR2 SYGVKD. V lost 4 bases, J lost 2 bases, and 12 bases stayed unmatched. This CDR3 region has 17 residues. The CDR3 sequence: CAISGSFSGGIQETQYF. CDR3 in DNA: TGTGCCATCAGTGGGTCCTTCAGCGGGGGCATACAAGAGACCCAGTACTTC.

The gene calls are TRBV27 and TRBJ2-7; 8 bases line up with TRBD1. From germline, CDR1 is MNHEY and CDR2 SMNVEV (reference sequence). CDR3 size: 14 residues. V lost 5 bases to trimming and J lost 6 bases; unmatched junction nucleotides: 9. Here the CDR3 reads CASSARTGSGEQYF. The CDR3, as DNA: TGTGCCAGCAGTGCCAGGACAGGGTCCGGCGAGCAGTACTTC.

V and J are TRBV11-2 and TRBJ2-7; possibly TRBD1 or TRBD2 for D (5 bases each). Germline V gene sequence: CDR1 SGHAT, CDR2 FQNNGV. Trimming removed 1 base from V and 5 bases from J, with 15 bases in between. The CDR3 extends over 15 amino acids. CDR3 in DNA: TGTGCCAGCAGCTTAGGAGGCTCCGGGGCCCACGAGCAGTACTTC. It translates to CASSLGGSGAHEQYF. Complete variable domain (other parts from reference TRBV11-2 and TRBJ2-7): EAGVAQSPRYKIIEKRQSVAFWCNPISGHATLYWYQQILGQGPKLLIQFQNNGVVDDSQLPKDRFSAERLKGVDSTLKIQPAKLEDSAVYLCASSLGGSGAHEQYFGPGTRLTVT.

The chain carries TRBV20-1 and TRBJ2-5, with 12 bases matching TRBD2. From germline, CDR1 is DFQATT and CDR2 SNEGSKA (reference sequence). The ends lost 2 bases at V and 5 bases at J; junction bases unmatched: 3. This CDR3 is 14 amino acids long. In nucleotides, the CDR3 is TGCAGTGCTAGAATTCTAGCGGGGGGGGAGACCCAGTACTTC. This codes for CSARILAGGETQYF.

In the case of this clonotype: This may be a read error, as it is one base from a much larger clone. The chain is built from TRBV19 and TRBJ1-5; 7 nucleotides match TRBD1. The trim removed 7 bases at V and 2 bases at J, leaving 8 bases unmatched. This CDR3 comprises 15 residues. The germline CDR1 and CDR2 sequences are LNHDA and SQIVND (reference sequence). CDR3 sequence: CASTLRQGRNQPQHF. DNA of the CDR3: TGTGCCAGTACCCTGAGACAGGGCCGCAATCAGCCCCAGCATTTT.

Ten or more counts support this clonotype. The gene calls are TRBV7-9 and TRBJ1-2; a possible D gene is TRBD1 (6 bases). CDR1 and CDR2 (germline): SEHNR, FQNEAQ (reference sequence). This CDR3 is 15 amino acids long. Trimming took 7 bases from V and 4 from J, leaving 19 bases between them. CDR3 residues: CASTSWTDTFYGYTF. Here the CDR3 DNA reads TGTGCCAGCACCTCCTGGACAGATACCTTCTATGGCTACACCTTC.

This clonotype was recorded at least ten times. The chain carries TRBV19 and TRBJ2-7, with D possibly being TRBD1 or TRBD2 (5 bases each). V lost 2 bases and J 5 bases, leaving 13 bases between the germline ends. The CDR3 covers 14 residues. Per the germline V gene, CDR1 is LNHDA and CDR2 is SQIVND (reference sequence). The CDR3 bases are TGTGCCAGTAGTATACAGGGAGTTAACGACGAGCAGTACTTC. Its protein is CASSIQGVNDEQYF.

This clonotype was counted once. The rearrangement links TRBV15 to TRBJ2-7; 7 nucleotides match TRBD1. The CDR3 has 15 amino acids. The V gene's germline CDR1 is LNHNV and CDR2 YYDKDF (reference sequence). The J segment lost 3 bases and the V segment lost 7 bases, leaving 12 bases of the junction unmatched. The CDR3 DNA is TGTGCCACCATCCTGACAGGGCTTGGATACTACGAGCAGTACTTC. It specifies CATILTGLGYYEQYF.

The V call is TRBV9, the J call TRBJ2-7; 11 bases align to TRBD2. J lost 0 bases, V lost 6 bases, and 5 bases had no gene match. This CDR3 is built from 15 residues. Germline CDR1 SGDLS, CDR2 YYNGEE. CDR3 loop: CASNPGTSGSYEQYF. DNA of the CDR3: TGTGCCAGCAATCCCGGGACTAGCGGCTCCTACGAGCAGTACTTC.

This clonotype was seen repeatedly, ten times or more. The chain links TRBV19 to TRBJ1-6, with unresolved D. V gave up 3 bases and J gave up 14 bases, with 14 bases separating them. CDR3 size: 13 residues. Germline V gene data show CDR1 as LNHDA and CDR2 as SQIVND (reference sequence). The CDR3 DNA is TGTGCCAGTAGTATTGACGTCTCTCTGGCCCTCCACTTT. The encoded protein is CASSIDVSLALHF. Together with reference TRBV19 and TRBJ1-6, the CDR3 gives the full variable domain: DGGITQSPKYLFRKEGQNVTLSCEQNLNHDAMYWYRQDPGQGLRLIYYSQIVNDFQKGDIAEGYSVSREKKESFPLTVTSAQKNPTAFYLCASSIDVSLALHFGNGTRLTVT.

This clonotype was detected many times. The chain uses TRBV19 and TRBJ1-5; no definite D call. Germline V gives CDR1 LNHDA, CDR2 SQIVND (reference sequence). This CDR3 is 13 amino acids long. V was clipped by 7 bases and J by 5 bases, with 12 bases between them. CDR3 in amino acids: CASNGPDYQPQHF. The CDR3 DNA reads TGTGCCAGTAATGGCCCGGATTATCAGCCCCAGCATTTT.

This clonotype was recorded only once. The junction does not match germline at one end; this may be a read error. The chain joins TRBV10-2 to TRBJ2-5, with TRBD2 matching over 10 bases. Germline V CDR1 and CDR2: WSHSY, SAAADI. The CDR3 runs 16 residues. CDR3 in amino acids: CASSPSLAGEGETQYF. CDR3 in DNA: TGTGCCAGCTCACCCTCTCTAGCGGGAGAGGGGGAGACCCAGTACTTC.

V usage is TRBV19 and J usage is TRBJ1-4; the match to TRBD1 covers 9 bases. J was trimmed by 10 bases and V by 6 bases; bases with no gene match: 12. CDR3 length: 15 residues. Germline CDR1 is LNHDA and CDR2 is SQIVND (reference sequence). The CDR3 nucleotides read TGTGCCAGTAGGCGGATGGCGGACAGGGGAGTAAAACTGTTTTTT. Protein sequence: CASRRMADRGVKLFF.

This clonotype showed up many times. The chain links TRBV2 to TRBJ1-4; a possible D gene is TRBD1 (5 bases). The CDR3 sequence is 13 residues long. Germline assignment: CDR1 SNHLY and CDR2 FYNNEI. V lost 4 bases and J 8 bases, leaving 11 bases between the germline ends. The CDR3 sequence is CASSAAGPEKLFF. CDR3 nucleotides: TGTGCCAGCAGTGCTGCAGGGCCGGAAAAACTGTTTTTT.

V is TRBV7-9 and J is TRBJ2-5; D tentatively reads TRBD1 or TRBD2 (5 bases each). Germline V gene data show CDR1 as SEHNR and CDR2 as FQNEAQ (reference sequence). With 5 bases removed from V and 2 bases from J, the gap between germline ends came to 12 bases. The CDR3 totals 14 residues. The CDR3 bases are TGTGCCAGCAGCCCATTGGGACCGCAAGAGACCCAGTACTTC. It codes for CASSPLGPQETQYF.

The chain recombines TRBV29-1 with TRBJ2-7, with 7 bases identical to TRBD1. Germline V lookup: CDR1 SQVTM, CDR2 ANQGSEA. The CDR3 covers 15 residues. J lost 0 bases, V lost 2 bases, and 7 bases had no gene match. CDR3 sequence: CSVERQGSASYEQYF. In DNA form, the CDR3 reads TGCAGCGTTGAAAGACAGGGATCGGCCTCCTACGAGCAGTACTTC.

The chain couples TRBV2 to TRBJ2-5, with 7 nucleotides matching TRBD2. The CDR3 runs to 15 residues. The ends lost 5 bases at V and 4 bases at J; junction bases unmatched: 10. The germline V gene has CDR1 SNHLY and CDR2 FYNNEI. The CDR3 sequence: CASSFLRGERETQYF. The CDR3 DNA reads as TGTGCCAGCAGTTTTCTCCGGGGGGAGCGAGAGACCCAGTACTTC.

This chain joins TRBV20-1 and TRBJ2-3, with a weak D call TRBD2 (7 bases). This CDR3 is 17 amino acids long. The V end was cut by 1 base, the J end by 3 bases, with 20 bases between. Germline V CDR1 and CDR2: DFQATT, SNEGSKA (reference sequence). The DNA for the CDR3 is TGCAGTGCTAGAGCTAAGGGGGGGCGAGCGGAAACAGATACGCAGTATTTT. It encodes CSARAKGGRAETDTQYF.

This clonotype was seen at least ten times. The V gene is TRBV11-2, the J gene TRBJ2-7, with 8 positions matching TRBD2. From germline, CDR1 is SGHAT and CDR2 FQNNGV. The CDR3 sequence is 13 residues long. V lost 6 bases to trimming and J lost 4 bases; unmatched junction nucleotides: 5. The CDR3 protein is CASRTAGAYEQYF. CDR3 DNA sequence: TGTGCCAGCAGAACAGCGGGAGCTTACGAGCAGTACTTC.

Points on this clonotype: Being one base from a much bigger clone, this may be a read error. The chain recombines TRBV5-1 with TRBJ1-1; D is undetermined. The germline CDR1 and CDR2 sequences are SGHRS and YFSETQ. The CDR3 spans 13 residues. The CDR3 loop is CASSLYGNTGAFF. CDR3 nucleotide sequence: TGCGCCAGCAGCTTGTATGGGAACACTGGAGCTTTCTTT. The full variable domain, its missing parts supplied by reference TRBV5-1 and TRBJ1-1, is KAGVTQTPRYLIKTRGQQVTLSCSPISGHRSVSWYQQTPGQGLQFLFEYFSETQRNKGNFPGRFSGRQFSNSRSEMNVSTLELGDSALYLCASSLYGNTGAFFGQGTRLTVV.

The J gene is TRBJ1-1, the V gene TRBV5-4, with TRBD1 identical over 9 bases. The germline V gene encodes CDR1 SGHNT and CDR2 YYREEE (reference sequence). CDR3 size: 16 residues. Trimming at V came to 2 bases and at J to 0 bases, leaving 5 bases not matched to a gene. CDR3 nucleotides: TGTGCCAGCAGCTTAGGGACAGGGAAGGTGAACACTGAAGCTTTCTTT. It is translated as CASSLGTGKVNTEAFF. The full variable domain, completed using reference TRBV5-4 and TRBJ1-1, is ETGVTQSPTHLIKTRGQQVTLRCSSQSGHNTVSWYQQALGQGPQFIFQYYREEENGRGNFPPRFSGLQFPNYSSELNVNALELDDSALYLCASSLGTGKVNTEAFFGQGTRLTVV.

This clonotype was found many times. The V gene is TRBV7-2, the J gene TRBJ1-2; 7 positions match TRBD1. Germline assignment: CDR1 SGHTA and CDR2 FQGNSA. With 5 bases clipped from V and 7 bases from J, the junction kept 4 bases outside the gene matches. The CDR3 is 12 residues long. CDR3 sequence reads: CASSRQGGGYTF. CDR3 DNA sequence: TGTGCCAGCAGCAGACAGGGTGGTGGCTACACCTTC.

This clonotype occurred once. The rearrangement uses TRBV10-2 and TRBJ2-7, with 11 bases aligning to TRBD2. The CDR3 length is 13 residues. The V gene end was trimmed by 7 bases and the J gene end by 4 bases; junction bases not matched to a gene: 3. Germline V gives CDR1 WSHSY, CDR2 SAAADI. The CDR3 bases are TGCGCCAGCATGACTAGCGGGGTTTACGAGCAGTACTTC. This encodes CASMTSGVYEQYF.

The chain has TRBV12-3 or TRBV12-4 and TRBJ2-7, with TRBD1 identical over 10 bases. The junction had 8 bases not matched to a gene; V was cut back by 8 bases and J by 4 bases. This CDR3 is 14 amino acids long. The CDR3 bases are TGTGCCAGCGCACGGGGACAGGGGTCTTACGAGCAGTACTTC. It is translated as CASARGQGSYEQYF.

About this clonotype itself: A much larger clone differs from this one at a single base, so this may be a read error. The J gene is TRBJ1-5, the V gene TRBV12-3 or TRBV12-4; D is possibly TRBD1 (5 bases). The length of the CDR3 is 14 residues. The CDR3 bases are TGTGCCATCAGTTACGTTTTCACAGGACAGCCCCAGCATTTT. Translation gives CAISYVFTGQPQHF.

This clonotype has at least ten counts. The chain has TRBV10-3 and TRBJ1-2; D is ambiguous. Trimming pared 7 bases from V and 5 bases from J, leaving 17 bases between. Germline V gene lookup returns CDR1 ENHRY and CDR2 SYGVKD. The CDR3 has 14 residues. DNA for the CDR3: TGTGCCATCACGAATCCCGGTCCTAGTTATGGCTACACCTTC. It translates to CAITNPGPSYGYTF.

V is TRBV27 and J is TRBJ2-7; TRBD1 matches 7 bases. The CDR3 runs 13 residues. In germline, CDR1 is MNHEY, CDR2 SMNVEV (reference sequence). After removal of 4 bases from V and 8 bases from J, the junction contained 8 bases not matched to a gene. The CDR3 nucleotides read TGTGCCAGCAGTTCATTCGACAGGGTGAAGCAGTACTTC. It encodes CASSSFDRVKQYF.

This chain links TRBV14 with TRBJ2-5; 12 nucleotides agree with TRBD2. The V segment lost 7 bases and the J segment 2 bases; nucleotides outside the gene matches: 2. The length of the CDR3 is 14 residues. CDR1 is SGHDN, CDR2 FVKESK, per germline. The CDR3 nucleotides are TGTGCCAGCACCCTAGCGGGGGGGCAAGAGACCCAGTACTTC. This sequence encodes CASTLAGGQETQYF. The full variable domain, in which reference TRBV14 and TRBJ2-5 provide the parts outside the CDR3, is EAGVTQFPSHSVIEKGQTVTLRCDPISGHDNLYWYRRVMGKEIKFLLHFVKESKQDESGMPNNRFLAERTGGTYSTLKVQPAELEDSGVYFCASTLAGGQETQYFGPGTRLLVL.